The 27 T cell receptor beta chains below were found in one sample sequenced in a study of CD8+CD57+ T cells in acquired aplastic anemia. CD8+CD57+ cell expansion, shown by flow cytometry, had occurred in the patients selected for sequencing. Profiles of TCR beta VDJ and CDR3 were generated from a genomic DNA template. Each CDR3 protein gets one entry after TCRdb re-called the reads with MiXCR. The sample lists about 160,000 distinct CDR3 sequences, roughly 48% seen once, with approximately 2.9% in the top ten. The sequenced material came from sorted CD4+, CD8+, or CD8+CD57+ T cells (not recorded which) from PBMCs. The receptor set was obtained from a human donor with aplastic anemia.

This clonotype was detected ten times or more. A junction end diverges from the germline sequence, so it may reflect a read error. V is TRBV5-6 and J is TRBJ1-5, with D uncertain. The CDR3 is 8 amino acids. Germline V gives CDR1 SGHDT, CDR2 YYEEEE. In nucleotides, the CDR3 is TGTGCCAGCAGCACCCCGCTTTTT. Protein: CASSTPLF.

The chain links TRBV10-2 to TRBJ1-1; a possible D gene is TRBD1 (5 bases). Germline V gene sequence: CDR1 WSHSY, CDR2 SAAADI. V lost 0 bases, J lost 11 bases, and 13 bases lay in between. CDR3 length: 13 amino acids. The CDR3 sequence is CASSESQDITAFF. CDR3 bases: TGCGCCAGCAGTGAGTCGCAGGACATAACCGCTTTCTTT.

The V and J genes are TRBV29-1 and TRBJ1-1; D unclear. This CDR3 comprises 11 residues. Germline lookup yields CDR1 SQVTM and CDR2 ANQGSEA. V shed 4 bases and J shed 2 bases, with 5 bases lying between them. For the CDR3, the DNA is TGCAGCGTTGTGAGAAACACTGAAGCTTTCTTT. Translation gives CSVVRNTEAFF.

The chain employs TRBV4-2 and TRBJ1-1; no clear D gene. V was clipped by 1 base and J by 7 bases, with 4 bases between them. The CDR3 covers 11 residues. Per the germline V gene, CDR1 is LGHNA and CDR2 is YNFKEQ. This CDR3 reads CASSQGFEAFF. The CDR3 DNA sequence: TGTGCCAGCAGCCAAGGGTTTGAAGCTTTCTTT.

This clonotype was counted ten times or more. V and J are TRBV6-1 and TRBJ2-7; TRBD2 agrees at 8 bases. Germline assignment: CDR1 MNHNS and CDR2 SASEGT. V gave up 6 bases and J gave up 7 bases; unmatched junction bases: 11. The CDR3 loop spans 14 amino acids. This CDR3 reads CASSRGGTGREQYF. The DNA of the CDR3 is TGTGCCAGCAGCCGGGGGGGGACGGGGAGGGAGCAGTACTTC.

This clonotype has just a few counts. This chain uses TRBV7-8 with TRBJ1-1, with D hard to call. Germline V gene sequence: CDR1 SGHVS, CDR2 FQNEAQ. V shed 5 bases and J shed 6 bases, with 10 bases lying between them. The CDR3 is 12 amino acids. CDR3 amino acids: CASSPQESEAFF. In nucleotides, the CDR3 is TGTGCCAGCAGCCCCCAAGAATCTGAAGCTTTCTTT.

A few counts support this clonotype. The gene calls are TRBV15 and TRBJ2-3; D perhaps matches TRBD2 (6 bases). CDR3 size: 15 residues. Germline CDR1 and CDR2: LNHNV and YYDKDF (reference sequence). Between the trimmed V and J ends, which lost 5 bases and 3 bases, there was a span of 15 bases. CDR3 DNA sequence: TGTGCCACCAGCTTACTAGCCGAAGAGACAGATACGCAGTATTTT. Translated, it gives CATSLLAEETDTQYF.

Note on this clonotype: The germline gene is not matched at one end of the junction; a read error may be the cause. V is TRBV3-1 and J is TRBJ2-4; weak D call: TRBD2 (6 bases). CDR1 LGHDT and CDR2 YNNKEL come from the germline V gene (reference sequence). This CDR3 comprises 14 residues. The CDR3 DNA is TGTGCCAGCAGCCAACGGGAGATTGAGAACATTCGGTACTTC. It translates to CASSQREIENIRYF.

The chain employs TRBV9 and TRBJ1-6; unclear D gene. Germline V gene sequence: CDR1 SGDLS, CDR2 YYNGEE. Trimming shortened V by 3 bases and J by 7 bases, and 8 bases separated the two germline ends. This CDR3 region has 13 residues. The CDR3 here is CASSAPSNSPLHF. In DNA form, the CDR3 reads TGTGCCAGCAGCGCTCCCTCAAATTCACCCCTCCACTTT.

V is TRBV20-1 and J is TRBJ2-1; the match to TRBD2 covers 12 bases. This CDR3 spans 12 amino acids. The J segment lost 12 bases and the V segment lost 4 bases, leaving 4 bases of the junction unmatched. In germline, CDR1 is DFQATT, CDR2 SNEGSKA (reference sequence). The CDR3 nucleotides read TGCAGTGCTACTAGGACTAGCGGGACGCAGTTCTTC. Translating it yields CSATRTSGTQFF.

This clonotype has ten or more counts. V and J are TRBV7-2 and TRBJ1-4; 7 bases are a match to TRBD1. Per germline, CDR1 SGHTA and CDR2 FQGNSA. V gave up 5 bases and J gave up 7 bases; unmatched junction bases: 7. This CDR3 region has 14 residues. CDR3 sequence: CASSRQGTGEKLFF. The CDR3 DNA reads TGTGCCAGCAGCCGACAGGGAACAGGTGAAAAACTGTTTTTT.

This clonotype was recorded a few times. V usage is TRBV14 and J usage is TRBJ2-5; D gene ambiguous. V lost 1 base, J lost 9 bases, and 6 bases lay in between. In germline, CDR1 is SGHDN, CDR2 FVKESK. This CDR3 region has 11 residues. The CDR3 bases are TGTGCCAGCAGCCAAGGGGGTCCCCAGTACTTC. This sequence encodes CASSQGGPQYF.

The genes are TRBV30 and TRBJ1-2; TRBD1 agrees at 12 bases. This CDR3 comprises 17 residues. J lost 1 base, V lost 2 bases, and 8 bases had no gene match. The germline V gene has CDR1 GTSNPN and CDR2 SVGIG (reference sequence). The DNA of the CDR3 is TGTGCCTGGAGTAAGGGACAGGGGGCTTCCAGTAACTATGGCTACACCTTC. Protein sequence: CAWSKGQGASSNYGYTF.

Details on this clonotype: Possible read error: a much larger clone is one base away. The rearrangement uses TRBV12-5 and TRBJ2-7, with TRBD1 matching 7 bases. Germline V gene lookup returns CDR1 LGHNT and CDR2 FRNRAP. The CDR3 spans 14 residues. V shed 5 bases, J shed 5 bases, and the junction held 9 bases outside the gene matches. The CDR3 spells CASGNHRGTHEQYF. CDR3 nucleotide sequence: TGTGCTAGTGGTAATCACAGGGGCACCCACGAGCAGTACTTC.

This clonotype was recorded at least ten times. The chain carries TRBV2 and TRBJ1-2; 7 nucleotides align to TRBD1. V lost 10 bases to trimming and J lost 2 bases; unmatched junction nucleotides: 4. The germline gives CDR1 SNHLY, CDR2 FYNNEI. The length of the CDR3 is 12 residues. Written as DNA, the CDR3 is TGTGCCAACCGGGACAGCAACTATGGCTACACCTTC. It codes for CANRDSNYGYTF.

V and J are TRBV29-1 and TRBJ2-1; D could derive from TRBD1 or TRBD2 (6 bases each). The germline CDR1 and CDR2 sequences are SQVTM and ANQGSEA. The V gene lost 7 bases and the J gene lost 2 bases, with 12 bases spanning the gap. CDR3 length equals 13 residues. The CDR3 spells CSAGAGTYNEQFF. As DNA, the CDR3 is TGCAGCGCGGGGGCCGGGACCTACAATGAGCAGTTCTTC.

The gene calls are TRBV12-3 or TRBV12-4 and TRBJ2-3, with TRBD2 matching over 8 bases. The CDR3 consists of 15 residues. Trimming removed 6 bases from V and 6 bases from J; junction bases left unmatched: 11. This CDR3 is CASSPVGGASDTQYF. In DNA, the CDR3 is TGTGCCAGCAGCCCGGTCGGGGGGGCCTCCGATACGCAGTATTTT.

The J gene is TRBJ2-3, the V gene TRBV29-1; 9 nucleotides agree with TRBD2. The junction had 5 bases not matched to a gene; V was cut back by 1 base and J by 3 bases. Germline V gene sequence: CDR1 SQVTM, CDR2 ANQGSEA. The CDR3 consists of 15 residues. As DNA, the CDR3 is TGCAGCGTTGAAGGGCGGGAGGGCCTAACAGATACGCAGTATTTT. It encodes CSVEGREGLTDTQYF.

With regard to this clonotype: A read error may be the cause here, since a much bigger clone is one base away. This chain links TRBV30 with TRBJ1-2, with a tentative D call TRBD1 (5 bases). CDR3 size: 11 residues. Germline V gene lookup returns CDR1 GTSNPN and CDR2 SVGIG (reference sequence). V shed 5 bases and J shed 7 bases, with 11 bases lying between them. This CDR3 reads CAWDKGVGYTF. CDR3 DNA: TGTGCCTGGGATAAAGGGGTTGGCTACACCTTC.

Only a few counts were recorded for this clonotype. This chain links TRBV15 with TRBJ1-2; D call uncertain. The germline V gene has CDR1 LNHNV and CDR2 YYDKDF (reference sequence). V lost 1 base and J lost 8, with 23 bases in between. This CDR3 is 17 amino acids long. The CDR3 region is CATSRGASPPGGRGYTF. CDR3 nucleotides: TGTGCCACCAGCAGAGGTGCATCGCCGCCGGGAGGTAGAGGCTACACCTTC.

CDR3 sequence (DNA): TGTGCCAGCCGAGCTAGCGCAGATACGCAGTATTTT. It yields the protein CASRASADTQYF. The V gene is TRBV18, the J gene TRBJ2-3; maybe TRBD2 (6 bases). Germline lookup yields CDR1 KGHSH and CDR2 LQKENI. The ends were cut back, 8 bases at V and 4 bases at J, with 10 bases in the middle. The CDR3 is made up of 12 amino acids.

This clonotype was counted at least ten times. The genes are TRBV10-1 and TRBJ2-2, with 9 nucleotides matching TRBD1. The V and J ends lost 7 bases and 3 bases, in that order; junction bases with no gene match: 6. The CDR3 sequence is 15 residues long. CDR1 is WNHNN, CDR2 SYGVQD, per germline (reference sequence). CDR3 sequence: CASKGQGRHTGELFF. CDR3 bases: TGCGCCAGCAAGGGACAGGGAAGGCACACCGGGGAGCTGTTTTTT.

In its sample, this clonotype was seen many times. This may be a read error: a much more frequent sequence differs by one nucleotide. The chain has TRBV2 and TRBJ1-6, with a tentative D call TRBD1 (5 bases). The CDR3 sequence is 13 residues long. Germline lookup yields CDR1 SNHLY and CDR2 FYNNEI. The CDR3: CASSEERGSPPHF. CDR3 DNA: TGTGCCAGCAGTGAAGAGAGGGGTTCACCCCCCCACTTT.

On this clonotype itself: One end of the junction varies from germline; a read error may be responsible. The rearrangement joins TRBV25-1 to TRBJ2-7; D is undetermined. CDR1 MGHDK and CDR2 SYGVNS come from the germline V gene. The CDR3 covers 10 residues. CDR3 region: CASSEAVRDF. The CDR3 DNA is TGTGCCAGCAGTGAAGCGGTTAGGGACTTC.

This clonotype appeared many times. CDR3: CASSLLADSDTQYF. Written as DNA, the CDR3 is TGTGCCAGCAGCTTATTGGCGGACTCAGATACGCAGTATTTT. The chain uses TRBV7-2 and TRBJ2-3; TRBD2 is a possible D gene (5 bases). Trimming removed 2 bases at V and 4 bases at J, with 10 bases between. The germline CDR1 and CDR2 sequences are SGHTA and FQGNSA. The CDR3 extends over 14 amino acids.

CDR3 bases: TGTGCCAGCAGCTTATCGGCCGAGCAGTACTTC. It specifies CASSLSAEQYF. The genes are TRBV7-9 and TRBJ2-7; D gene uncertain. Trimming took off 2 bases at V and 6 bases at J, with 5 bases between the two ends. This CDR3 region has 11 residues. Germline CDR1 is SEHNR and CDR2 is FQNEAQ (reference sequence).

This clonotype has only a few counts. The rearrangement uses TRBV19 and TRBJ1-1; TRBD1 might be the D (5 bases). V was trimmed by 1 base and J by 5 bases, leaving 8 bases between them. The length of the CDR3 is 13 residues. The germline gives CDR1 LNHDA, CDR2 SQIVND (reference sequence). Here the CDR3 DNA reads TGTGCCAGTAGTATAGGCCAGGGTACTGAAGCTTTCTTT. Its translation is CASSIGQGTEAFF.